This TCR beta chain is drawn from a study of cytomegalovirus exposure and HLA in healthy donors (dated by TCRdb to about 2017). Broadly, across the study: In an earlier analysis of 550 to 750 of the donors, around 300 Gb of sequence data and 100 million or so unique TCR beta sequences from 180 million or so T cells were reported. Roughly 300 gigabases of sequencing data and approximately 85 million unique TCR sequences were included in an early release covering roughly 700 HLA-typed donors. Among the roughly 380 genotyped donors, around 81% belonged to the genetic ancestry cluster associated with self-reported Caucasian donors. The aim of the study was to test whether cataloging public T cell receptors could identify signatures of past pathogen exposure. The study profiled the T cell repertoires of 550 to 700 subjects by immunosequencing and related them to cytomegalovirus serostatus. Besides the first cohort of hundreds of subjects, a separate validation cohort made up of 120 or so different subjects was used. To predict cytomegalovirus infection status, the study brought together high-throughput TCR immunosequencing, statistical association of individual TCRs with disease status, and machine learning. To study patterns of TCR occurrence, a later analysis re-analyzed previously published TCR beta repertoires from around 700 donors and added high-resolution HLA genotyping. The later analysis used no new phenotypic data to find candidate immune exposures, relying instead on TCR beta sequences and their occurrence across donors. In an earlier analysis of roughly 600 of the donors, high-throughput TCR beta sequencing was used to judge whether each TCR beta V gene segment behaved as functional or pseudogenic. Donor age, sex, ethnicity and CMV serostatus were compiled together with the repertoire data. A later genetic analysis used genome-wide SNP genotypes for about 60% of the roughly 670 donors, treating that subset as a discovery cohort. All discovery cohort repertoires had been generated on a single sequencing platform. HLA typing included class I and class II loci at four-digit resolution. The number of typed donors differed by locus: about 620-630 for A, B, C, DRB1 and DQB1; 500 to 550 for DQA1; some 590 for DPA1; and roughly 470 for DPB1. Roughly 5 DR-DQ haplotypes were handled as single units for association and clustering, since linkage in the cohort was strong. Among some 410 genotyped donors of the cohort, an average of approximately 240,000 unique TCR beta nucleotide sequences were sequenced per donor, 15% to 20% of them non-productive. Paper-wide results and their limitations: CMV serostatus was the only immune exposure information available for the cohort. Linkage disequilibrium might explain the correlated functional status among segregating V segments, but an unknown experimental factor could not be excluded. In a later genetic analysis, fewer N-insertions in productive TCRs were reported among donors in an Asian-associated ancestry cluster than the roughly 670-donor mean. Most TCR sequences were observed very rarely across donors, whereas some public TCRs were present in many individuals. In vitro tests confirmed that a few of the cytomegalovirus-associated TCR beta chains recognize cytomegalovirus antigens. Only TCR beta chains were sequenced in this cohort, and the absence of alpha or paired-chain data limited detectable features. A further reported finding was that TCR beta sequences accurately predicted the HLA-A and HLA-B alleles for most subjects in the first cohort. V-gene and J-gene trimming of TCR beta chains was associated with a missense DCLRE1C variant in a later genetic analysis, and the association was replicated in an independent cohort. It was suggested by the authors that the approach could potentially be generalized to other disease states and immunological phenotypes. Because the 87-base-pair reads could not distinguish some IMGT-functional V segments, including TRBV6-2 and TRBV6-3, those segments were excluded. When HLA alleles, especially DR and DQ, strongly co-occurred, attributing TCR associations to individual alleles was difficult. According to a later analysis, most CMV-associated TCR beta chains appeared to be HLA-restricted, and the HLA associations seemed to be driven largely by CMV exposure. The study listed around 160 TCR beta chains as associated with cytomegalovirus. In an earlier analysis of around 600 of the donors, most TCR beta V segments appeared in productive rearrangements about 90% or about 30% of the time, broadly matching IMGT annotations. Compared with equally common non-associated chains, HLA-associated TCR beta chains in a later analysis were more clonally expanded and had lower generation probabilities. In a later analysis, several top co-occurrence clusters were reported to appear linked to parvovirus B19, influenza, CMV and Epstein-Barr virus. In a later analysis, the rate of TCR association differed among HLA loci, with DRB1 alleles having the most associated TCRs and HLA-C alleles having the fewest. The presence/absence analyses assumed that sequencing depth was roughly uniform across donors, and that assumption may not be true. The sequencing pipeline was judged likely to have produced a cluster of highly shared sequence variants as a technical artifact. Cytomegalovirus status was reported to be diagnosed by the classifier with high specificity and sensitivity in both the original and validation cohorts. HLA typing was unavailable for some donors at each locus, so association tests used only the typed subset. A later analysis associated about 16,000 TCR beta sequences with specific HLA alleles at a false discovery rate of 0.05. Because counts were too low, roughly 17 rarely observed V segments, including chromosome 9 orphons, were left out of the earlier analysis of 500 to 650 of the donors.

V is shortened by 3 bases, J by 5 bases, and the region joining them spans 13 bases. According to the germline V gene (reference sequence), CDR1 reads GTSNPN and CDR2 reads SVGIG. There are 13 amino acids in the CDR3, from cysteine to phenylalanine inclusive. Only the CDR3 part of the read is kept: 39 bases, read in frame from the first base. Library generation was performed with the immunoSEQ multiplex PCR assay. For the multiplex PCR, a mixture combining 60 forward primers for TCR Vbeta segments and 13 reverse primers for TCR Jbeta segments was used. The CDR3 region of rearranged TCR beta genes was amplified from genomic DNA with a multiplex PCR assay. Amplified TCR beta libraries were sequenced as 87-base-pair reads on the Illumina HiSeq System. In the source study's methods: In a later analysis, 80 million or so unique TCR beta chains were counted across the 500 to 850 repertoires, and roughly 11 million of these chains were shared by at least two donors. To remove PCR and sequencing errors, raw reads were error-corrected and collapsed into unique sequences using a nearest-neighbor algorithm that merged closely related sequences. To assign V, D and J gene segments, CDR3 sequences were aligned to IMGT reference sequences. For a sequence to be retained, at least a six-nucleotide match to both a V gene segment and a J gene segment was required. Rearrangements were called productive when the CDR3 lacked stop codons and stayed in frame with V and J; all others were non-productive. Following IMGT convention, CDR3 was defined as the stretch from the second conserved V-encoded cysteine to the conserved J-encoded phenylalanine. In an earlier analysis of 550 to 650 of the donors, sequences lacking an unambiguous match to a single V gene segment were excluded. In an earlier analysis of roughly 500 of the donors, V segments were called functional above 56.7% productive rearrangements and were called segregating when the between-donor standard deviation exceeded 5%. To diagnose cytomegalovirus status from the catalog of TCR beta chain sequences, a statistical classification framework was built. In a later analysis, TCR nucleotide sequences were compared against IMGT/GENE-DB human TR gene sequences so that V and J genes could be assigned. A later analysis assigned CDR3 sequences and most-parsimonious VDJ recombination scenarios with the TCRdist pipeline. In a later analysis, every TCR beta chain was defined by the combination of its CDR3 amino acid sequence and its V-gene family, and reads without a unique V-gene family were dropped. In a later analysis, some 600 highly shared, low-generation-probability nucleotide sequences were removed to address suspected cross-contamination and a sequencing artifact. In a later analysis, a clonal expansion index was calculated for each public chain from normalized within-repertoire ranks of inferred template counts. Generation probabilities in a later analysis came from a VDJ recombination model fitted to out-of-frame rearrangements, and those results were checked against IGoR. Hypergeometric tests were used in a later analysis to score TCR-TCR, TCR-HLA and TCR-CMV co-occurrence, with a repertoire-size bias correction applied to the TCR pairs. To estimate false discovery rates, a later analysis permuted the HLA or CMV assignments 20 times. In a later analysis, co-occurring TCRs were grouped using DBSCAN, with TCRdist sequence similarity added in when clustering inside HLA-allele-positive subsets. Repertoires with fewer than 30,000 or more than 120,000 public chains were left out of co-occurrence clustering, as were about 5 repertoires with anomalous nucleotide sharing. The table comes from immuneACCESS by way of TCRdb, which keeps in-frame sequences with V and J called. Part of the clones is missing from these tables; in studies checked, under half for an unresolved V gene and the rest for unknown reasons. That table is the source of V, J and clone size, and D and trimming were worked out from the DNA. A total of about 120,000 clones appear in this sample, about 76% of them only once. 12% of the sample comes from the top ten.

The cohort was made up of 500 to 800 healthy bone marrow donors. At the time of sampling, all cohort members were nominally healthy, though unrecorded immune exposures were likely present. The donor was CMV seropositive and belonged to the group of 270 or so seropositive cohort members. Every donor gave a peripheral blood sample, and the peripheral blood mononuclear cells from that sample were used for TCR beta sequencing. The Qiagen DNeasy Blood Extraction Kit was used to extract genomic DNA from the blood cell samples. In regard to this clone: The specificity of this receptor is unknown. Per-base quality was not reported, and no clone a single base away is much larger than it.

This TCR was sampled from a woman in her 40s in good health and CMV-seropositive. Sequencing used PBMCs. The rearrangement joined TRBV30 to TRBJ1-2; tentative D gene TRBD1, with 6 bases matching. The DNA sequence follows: TGTGCCTGGAGAGGCTCAGGGGAATATGGCTACACCTTC. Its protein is CAWRGSGEYGYTF.